This T cell receptor (beta chain) was documented in a study of T-cell memory formation after mild COVID-19. Study overall: TCR clusters were mostly confined to one donor each.

TCRdb re-analysed the 5' RACE reads in MiXCR, keeping a single row per CDR3 protein. The repertoire consists of roughly 250,000 distinct CDR3 sequences, with about 17% occurring once and the leading ten covering approximately 3.5%. This TCR was sampled from a young man who had mild COVID-19 (a few samples of this study predate the infection). Cell type and time point are not known. Material: PBMCs or a T cell subset sorted from them (not recorded which).

CDR3 region: CAISDKQGGYTEAFF. CDR3 nucleotides: TGTGCCATCAGTGATAAACAGGGGGGCTACACTGAAGCTTTCTTT. This sequence joins TRBV10-3 and TRBJ1-1; TRBD1 aligns across 8 bases. V shed 3 bases and J 3 bases; nucleotides not matched to a gene: 6. The CDR3 loop spans 15 amino acids. CDR1 is ENHRY and CDR2 is SYGVKD in the germline V gene.